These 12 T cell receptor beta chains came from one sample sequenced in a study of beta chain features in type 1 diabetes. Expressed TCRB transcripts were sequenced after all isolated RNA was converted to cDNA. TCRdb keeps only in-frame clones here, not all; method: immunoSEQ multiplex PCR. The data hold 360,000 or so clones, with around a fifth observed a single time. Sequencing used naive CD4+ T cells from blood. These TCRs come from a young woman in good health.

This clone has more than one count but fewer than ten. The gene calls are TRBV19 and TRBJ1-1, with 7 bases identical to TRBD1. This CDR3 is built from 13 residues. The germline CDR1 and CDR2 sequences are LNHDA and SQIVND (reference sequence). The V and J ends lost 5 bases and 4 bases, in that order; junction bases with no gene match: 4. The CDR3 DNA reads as TGTGCCAGTAGTGCACAGGGGAGCACTGAAGCTTTCTTT. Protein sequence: CASSAQGSTEAFF.

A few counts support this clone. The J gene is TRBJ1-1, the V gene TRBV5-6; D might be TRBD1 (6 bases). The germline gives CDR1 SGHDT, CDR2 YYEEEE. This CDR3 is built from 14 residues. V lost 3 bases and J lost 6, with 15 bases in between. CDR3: CASSSNAGAAEAFF. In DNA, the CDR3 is TGTGCCAGCAGCTCCAACGCGGGGGCTGCTGAAGCTTTCTTT.

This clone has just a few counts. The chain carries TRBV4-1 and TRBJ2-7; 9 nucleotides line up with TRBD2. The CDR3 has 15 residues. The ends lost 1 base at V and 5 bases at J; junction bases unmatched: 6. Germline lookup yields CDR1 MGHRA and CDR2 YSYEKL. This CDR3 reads CASSQVGSGSNEQYF. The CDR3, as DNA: TGCGCCAGCAGCCAAGTTGGTAGCGGGAGCAACGAGCAGTACTTC.

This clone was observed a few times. The CDR3 region is CAWSSGLAGETYF. In DNA, the CDR3 is TGTGCCTGGAGTTCGGGACTAGCGGGAGAAACATACTTC. This rearrangement joins TRBV30 to TRBJ2-7, with 14 positions matching TRBD2. From germline, CDR1 is GTSNPN and CDR2 SVGIG (reference sequence). The CDR3 contains 13 residues. J was trimmed by 13 bases and V by 2 bases; bases with no gene match: 7.

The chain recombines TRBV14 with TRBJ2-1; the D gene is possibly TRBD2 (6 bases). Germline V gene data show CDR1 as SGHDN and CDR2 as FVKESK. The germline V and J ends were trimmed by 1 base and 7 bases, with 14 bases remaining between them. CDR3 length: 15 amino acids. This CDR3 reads CASSQAGSLGNEQFF. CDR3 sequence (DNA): TGTGCCAGCAGCCAAGCCGGGAGCTTAGGAAATGAGCAGTTCTTC.

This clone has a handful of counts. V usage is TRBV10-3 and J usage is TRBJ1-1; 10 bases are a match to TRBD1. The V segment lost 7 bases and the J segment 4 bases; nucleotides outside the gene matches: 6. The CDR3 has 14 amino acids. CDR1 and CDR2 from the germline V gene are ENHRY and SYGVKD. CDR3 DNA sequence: TGTGCCATCACCGGGGACAGGGGATCCACTGAAGCTTTCTTT. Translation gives CAITGDRGSTEAFF.

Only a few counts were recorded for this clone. Here the CDR3 DNA reads TGTGCCAGCAGCTCCAGAGCGGGAATATTGGAGACCCAGTACTTC. The encoded protein is CASSSRAGILETQYF. The genes are TRBV7-2 and TRBJ2-5; 7 nucleotides align to TRBD2. The V and J ends lost 4 bases and 5 bases, in that order; junction bases with no gene match: 10. Germline CDR1 is SGHTA and CDR2 is FQGNSA. This CDR3 is 15 amino acids long.

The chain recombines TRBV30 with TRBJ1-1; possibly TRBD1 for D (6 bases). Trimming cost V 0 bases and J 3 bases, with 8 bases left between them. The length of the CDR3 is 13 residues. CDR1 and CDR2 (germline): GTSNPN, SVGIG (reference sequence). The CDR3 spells CAWSVNRDTEAFF. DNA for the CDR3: TGTGCCTGGAGTGTTAACAGGGACACTGAAGCTTTCTTT.

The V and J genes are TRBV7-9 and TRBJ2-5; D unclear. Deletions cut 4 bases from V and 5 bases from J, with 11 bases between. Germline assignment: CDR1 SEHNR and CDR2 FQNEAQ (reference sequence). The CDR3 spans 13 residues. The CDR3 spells CASSSAGYETQYF. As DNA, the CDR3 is TGTGCCAGCAGCTCCGCCGGGTACGAGACCCAGTACTTC.

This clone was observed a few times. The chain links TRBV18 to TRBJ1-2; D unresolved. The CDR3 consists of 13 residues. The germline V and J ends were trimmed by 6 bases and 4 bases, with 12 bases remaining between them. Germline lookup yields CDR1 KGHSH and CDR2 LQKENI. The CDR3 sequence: CASSRGVAYGYTF. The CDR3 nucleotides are TGTGCCAGCTCGCGCGGGGTCGCCTATGGCTACACCTTC.

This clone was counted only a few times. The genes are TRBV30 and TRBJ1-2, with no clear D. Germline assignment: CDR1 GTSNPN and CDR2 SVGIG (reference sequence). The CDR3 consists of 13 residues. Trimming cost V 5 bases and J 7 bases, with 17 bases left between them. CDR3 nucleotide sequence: TGTGCCTGGGATTATAACCTATTTGCTGGCTACACCTTC. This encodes CAWDYNLFAGYTF.

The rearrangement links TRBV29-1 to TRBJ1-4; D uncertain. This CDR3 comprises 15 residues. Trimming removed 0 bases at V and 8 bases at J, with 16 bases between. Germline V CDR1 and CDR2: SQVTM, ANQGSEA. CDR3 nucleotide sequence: TGCAGCGTTGAAGAGTCACGTGGCGGAGGGGAAAAACTGTTTTTT. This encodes CSVEESRGGGEKLFF.